Below, 26 T cell receptor beta chains from the same sample are listed, as sequenced in a study of T cells expressing NK-cell markers. TCRdb reprocessed the 5' RACE reads; each CDR3 protein has one entry and no DNA is given. The repertoire table contains hundreds of thousands of distinct CDR3 sequences. Sequencing was done on a sample of blood T cells: a sorted CD56 or NKG2C T cell subset, CD4+ or CD8+ T cells, or bulk PBMC T cells (not recorded which). These receptors originate from a woman aged 18-70 years in good health.

The chain links TRBV11-2 to TRBJ2-5; with no DNA, the TCRdb D assignment of TRBD1 cannot be verified. The CDR3 has 15 residues. The germline V gene has CDR1 SGHAT and CDR2 FQNNGV. CDR3 residues: CASSSWGGGAETQYF.

J is TRBJ2-7 and V is TRBV6-5; with no DNA, the TCRdb D assignment of TRBD2 cannot be verified. Germline V gives CDR1 MNHEY, CDR2 SVGAGI. The CDR3 spans 16 residues. This CDR3 is CASSYSGLAGEYEQYF.

The rearrangement uses TRBV20-1 and TRBJ1-6; TCRdb proposes TRBD1, but this gene call is untestable without DNA. CDR1 DFQATT and CDR2 SNEGSKA come from the germline V gene (reference sequence). This CDR3 has 12 residues. CDR3 amino acids: CSAGGYNSPLHF.

The genes are TRBV7-2 and TRBJ2-5. From germline, CDR1 is SGHTA and CDR2 FQGNSA. The length of the CDR3 is 14 residues. This CDR3 is CASSLDGGQETQYF.

The genes are TRBV20-1 and TRBJ2-5; TCRdb's D call, TRBD2, is unchecked because there is no DNA. CDR3 length equals 13 residues. The V gene's germline CDR1 is DFQATT and CDR2 SNEGSKA (reference sequence). CDR3 sequence reads: CSARRASQETQYF.

This chain links TRBV7-6 with TRBJ2-2; as DNA is missing, the TRBD1 call by TCRdb cannot be tested. The CDR3 loop spans 15 amino acids. Germline V gene data show CDR1 as SGHVS and CDR2 as FNYEAQ. CDR3 sequence: CASSSPGTPSGELFF. Full variable domain (rest looked up from reference TRBV7-6 and TRBJ2-2): GAGVSQSPRYKVTKRGQDVALRCDPISGHVSLYWYRQALGQGPEFLTYFNYEAQQDKSGLPNDRFSAERPEGSISTLTIQRTEQRDSAMYRCASSSPGTPSGELFFGEGSRLTVL.

The V call is TRBV12-3 or TRBV12-4, the J call TRBJ1-2; TCRdb's D call, TRBD1, is unchecked because there is no DNA. The CDR3 is made up of 13 amino acids. The CDR3 is CASSANRGYGYTF.

The rearrangement uses TRBV5-1 and TRBJ1-6; absent DNA, TCRdb's TRBD1 call cannot be checked. The CDR3 is 15 residues long. The germline V gene has CDR1 SGHRS and CDR2 YFSETQ. This CDR3 reads CASSPGRVYNSPLHF.

V and J are TRBV6-1 and TRBJ1-4. CDR1 is MNHNS, CDR2 SASEGT, per germline. The CDR3 is made up of 15 amino acids. CDR3 residues: CASSRPRQSKEKLFF.

The chain combines TRBV7-3 with TRBJ2-5; TCRdb's D gene call, TRBD2, goes unchecked for lack of DNA. The CDR3 loop spans 14 amino acids. From germline, CDR1 is SGHTA and CDR2 FQGTGA. The CDR3 reads CASSPSGQQETQYF.

The V and J genes are TRBV7-2 and TRBJ2-3; absent DNA, TCRdb's TRBD1 call cannot be checked. Germline assignment: CDR1 SGHTA and CDR2 FQGNSA. This CDR3 region has 14 residues. CDR3: CASSPPGTTDTQYF.

The chain is built from TRBV7-3 and TRBJ2-3; TCRdb reports TRBD1, a call that lacks DNA to check it against. The germline gives CDR1 SGHTA, CDR2 FQGTGA. The CDR3 has 15 residues. The CDR3 protein is CASSPPGGGFDTQYF.

The rearrangement uses TRBV6-1 and TRBJ2-2; TCRdb selects TRBD1, and the lack of DNA leaves this call unchecked. CDR3 length: 15 residues. Looked up from germline, CDR1 is MNHNS and CDR2 is SASEGT. CDR3: CASRTGQVNTGELFF.

V is TRBV12-3 or TRBV12-4 and J is TRBJ2-3; there is no DNA to check the TCRdb D call of TRBD2. CDR3 length: 15 amino acids. CDR3: CASRKLAGAGDTQYF.

The chain joins TRBV10-3 to TRBJ2-5; TCRdb picks TRBD2, but there is no DNA to check that call. Per germline, CDR1 ENHRY and CDR2 SYGVKD. The CDR3 spans 15 residues. The CDR3 protein is CAIRASDGAQETQYF.

CDR3 residues: CASIGTGTVPANYGYTF. The chain uses TRBV6-2 or TRBV6-3 and TRBJ1-2; TCRdb's D gene call, TRBD1, goes unchecked for lack of DNA. Germline CDR1 is MNHEY and CDR2 is SVGEGT. This CDR3 spans 17 amino acids.

The chain couples TRBV12-3 or TRBV12-4 to TRBJ2-3; TCRdb's D gene call, TRBD2, goes unchecked for lack of DNA. The CDR3 contains 15 residues. CDR3 sequence reads: CASSFLAGGQDTQYF.

This rearrangement joins TRBV12-3 or TRBV12-4 to TRBJ1-4; checking the TCRdb D call of TRBD1 is not possible without DNA. The CDR3 loop spans 12 amino acids. CDR3 in amino acids: CASNQGVEKLFF.

The chain employs TRBV10-3 and TRBJ1-5. The CDR3 has 13 amino acids. Per the germline V gene, CDR1 is ENHRY and CDR2 is SYGVKD. The CDR3 reads CAIRQYSNQPQHF.

The chain uses TRBV20-1 and TRBJ1-1; TCRdb reports TRBD1, a call that lacks DNA to check it against. CDR1 and CDR2 (germline): DFQATT, SNEGSKA (reference sequence). The CDR3 covers 13 residues. The CDR3 sequence is CSARGTVNTEAFF.

This chain connects TRBV7-9 to TRBJ2-1; with no DNA, the TCRdb D assignment of TRBD1 cannot be verified. The CDR3 extends over 16 amino acids. Germline values: CDR1 SEHNR, CDR2 FQNEAQ (reference sequence). The CDR3 loop is CASSWNRDRSYNEQFF.

The rearrangement uses TRBV7-6 and TRBJ2-3; there is no DNA to check the TCRdb D call of TRBD2. Germline V gene data show CDR1 as SGHVS and CDR2 as FNYEAQ. The CDR3 has 17 residues. CDR3 amino acids: CASSSLGLAGRVDTQYF.

The rearrangement links TRBV6-1 to TRBJ2-3; the D call from TCRdb, TRBD1, cannot be confirmed without DNA. Germline lookup yields CDR1 MNHNS and CDR2 SASEGT. This CDR3 comprises 13 residues. This CDR3 reads CATQGKRTDTQYF.

The chain employs TRBV10-2 and TRBJ2-1; TCRdb outputs TRBD1, but without DNA this stays unchecked. CDR3 length: 15 residues. The V gene's germline CDR1 is WSHSY and CDR2 SAAADI. The CDR3 reads CASSENRGRRNEQFF.

The chain couples TRBV7-2 to TRBJ2-1; with no DNA, the TCRdb D assignment of TRBD1 cannot be verified. This CDR3 comprises 14 residues. Germline V CDR1 and CDR2: SGHTA, FQGNSA. CDR3 sequence reads: CASSWWGLGDEQFF.

The chain carries TRBV7-2 and TRBJ1-5. Germline values: CDR1 SGHTA, CDR2 FQGNSA. The CDR3 loop spans 16 amino acids. This chain's CDR3 is CASQLEGGLSNQPQHF.